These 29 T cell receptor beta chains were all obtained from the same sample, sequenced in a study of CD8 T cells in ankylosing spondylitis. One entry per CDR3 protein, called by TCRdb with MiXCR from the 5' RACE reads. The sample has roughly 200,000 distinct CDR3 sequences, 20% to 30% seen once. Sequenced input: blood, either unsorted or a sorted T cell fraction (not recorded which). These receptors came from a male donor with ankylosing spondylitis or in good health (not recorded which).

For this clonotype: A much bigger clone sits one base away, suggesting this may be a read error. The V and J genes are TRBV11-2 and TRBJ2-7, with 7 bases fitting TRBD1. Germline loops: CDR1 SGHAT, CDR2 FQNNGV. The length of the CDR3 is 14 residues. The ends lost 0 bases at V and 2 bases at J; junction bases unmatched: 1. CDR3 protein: CASSLDRGTYEQYF. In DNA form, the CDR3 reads TGTGCCAGCAGCTTAGACAGGGGGACCTACGAGCAGTACTTC.

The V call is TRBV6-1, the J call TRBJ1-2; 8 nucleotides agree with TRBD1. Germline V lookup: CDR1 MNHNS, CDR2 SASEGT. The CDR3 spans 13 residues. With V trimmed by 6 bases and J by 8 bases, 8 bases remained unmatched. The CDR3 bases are TGTGCCAGCAGGGGACAGGTTTCTAGAGGCTACACCTTC. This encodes CASRGQVSRGYTF.

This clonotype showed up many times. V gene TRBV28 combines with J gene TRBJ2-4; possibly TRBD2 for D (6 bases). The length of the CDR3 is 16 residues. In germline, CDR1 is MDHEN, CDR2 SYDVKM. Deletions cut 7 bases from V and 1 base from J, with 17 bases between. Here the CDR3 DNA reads TGTGCCAGCACGGGGGAAGCAAGGCCGGCCAAAAACATTCAGTACTTC. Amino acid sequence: CASTGEARPAKNIQYF.

The CDR3 region is CASSLTRLDEQFF. The CDR3 DNA sequence: TGTGCCAGCAGCTTAACCCGTCTTGATGAGCAGTTCTTC. The rearrangement joins TRBV7-3 to TRBJ2-1; no clear D gene. V was pared by 0 bases and J by 8 bases, with 8 bases between. Germline loops: CDR1 SGHTA, CDR2 FQGTGA. There are 13 residues in the CDR3.

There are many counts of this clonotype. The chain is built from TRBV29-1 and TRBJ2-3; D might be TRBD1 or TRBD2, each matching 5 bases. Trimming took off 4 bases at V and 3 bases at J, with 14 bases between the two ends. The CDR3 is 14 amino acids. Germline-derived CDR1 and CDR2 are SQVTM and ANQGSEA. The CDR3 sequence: CSVAQVGGTDTQYF. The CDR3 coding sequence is TGCAGCGTTGCGCAGGTTGGGGGAACAGATACGCAGTATTTT.

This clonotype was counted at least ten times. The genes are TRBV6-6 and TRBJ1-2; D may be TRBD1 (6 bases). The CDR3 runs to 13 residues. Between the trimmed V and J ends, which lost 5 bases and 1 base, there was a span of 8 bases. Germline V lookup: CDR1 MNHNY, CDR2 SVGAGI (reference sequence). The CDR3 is CASSAQGNYGYTF. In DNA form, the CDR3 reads TGTGCCAGCAGTGCACAGGGTAACTATGGCTACACCTTC.

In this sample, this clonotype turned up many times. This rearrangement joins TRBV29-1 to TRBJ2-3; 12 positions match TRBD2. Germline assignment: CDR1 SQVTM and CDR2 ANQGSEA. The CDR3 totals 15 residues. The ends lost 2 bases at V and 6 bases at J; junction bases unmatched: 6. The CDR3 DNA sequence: TGCAGCGTTGAAAGGACTAGCGGGACCGGGGATACGCAGTATTTT. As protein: CSVERTSGTGDTQYF.

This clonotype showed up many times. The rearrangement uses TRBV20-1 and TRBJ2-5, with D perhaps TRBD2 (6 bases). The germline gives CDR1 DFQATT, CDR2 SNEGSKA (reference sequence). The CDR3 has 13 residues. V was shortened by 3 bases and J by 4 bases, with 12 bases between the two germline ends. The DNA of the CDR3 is TGCAGTGCTAGCCGCCGAGCGGGAGAGACCCAGTACTTC. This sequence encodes CSASRRAGETQYF.

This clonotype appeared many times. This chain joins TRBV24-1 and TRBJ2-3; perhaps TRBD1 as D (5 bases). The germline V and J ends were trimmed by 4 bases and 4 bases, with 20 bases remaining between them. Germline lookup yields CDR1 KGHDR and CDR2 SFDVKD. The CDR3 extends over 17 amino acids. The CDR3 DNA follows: TGTGCCACCAGTGACCCCGCAGGGTACTGGAGTGCAGATACGCAGTATTTT. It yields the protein CATSDPAGYWSADTQYF.

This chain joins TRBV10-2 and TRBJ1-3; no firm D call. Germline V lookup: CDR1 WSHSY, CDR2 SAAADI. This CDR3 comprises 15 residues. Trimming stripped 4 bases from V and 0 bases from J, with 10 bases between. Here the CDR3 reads CASSVPGSSGNTIYF. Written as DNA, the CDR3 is TGCGCCAGCAGTGTCCCGGGCAGCTCTGGAAACACCATATATTTT.

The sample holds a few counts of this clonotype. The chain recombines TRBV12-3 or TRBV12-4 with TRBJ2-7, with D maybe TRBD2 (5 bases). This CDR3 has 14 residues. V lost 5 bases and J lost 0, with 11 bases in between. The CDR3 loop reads CASSPTEVSYEQYF. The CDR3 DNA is TGTGCCAGCAGTCCGACGGAGGTCTCCTACGAGCAGTACTTC.

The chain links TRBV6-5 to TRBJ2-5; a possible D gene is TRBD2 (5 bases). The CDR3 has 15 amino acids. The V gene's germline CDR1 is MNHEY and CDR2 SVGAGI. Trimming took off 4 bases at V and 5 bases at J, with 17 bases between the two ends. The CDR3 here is CASSSGGSAEETQYF. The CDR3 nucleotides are TGTGCCAGCAGTTCGGGTGGGAGCGCTGAGGAGACCCAGTACTTC.

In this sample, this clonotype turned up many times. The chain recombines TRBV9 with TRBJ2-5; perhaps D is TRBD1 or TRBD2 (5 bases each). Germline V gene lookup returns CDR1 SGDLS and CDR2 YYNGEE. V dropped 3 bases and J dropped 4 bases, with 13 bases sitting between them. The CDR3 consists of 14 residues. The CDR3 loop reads CASSANIGGETQYF. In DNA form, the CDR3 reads TGTGCCAGCAGCGCAAACATTGGGGGAGAGACCCAGTACTTC.

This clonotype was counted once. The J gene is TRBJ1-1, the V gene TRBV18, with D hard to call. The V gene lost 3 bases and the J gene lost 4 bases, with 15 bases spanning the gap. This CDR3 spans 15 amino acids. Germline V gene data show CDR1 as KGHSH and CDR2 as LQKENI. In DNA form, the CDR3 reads TGTGCCAGCTCACCTACCCGAACCGAGGGCACTGAAGCTTTCTTT. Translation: CASSPTRTEGTEAFF.

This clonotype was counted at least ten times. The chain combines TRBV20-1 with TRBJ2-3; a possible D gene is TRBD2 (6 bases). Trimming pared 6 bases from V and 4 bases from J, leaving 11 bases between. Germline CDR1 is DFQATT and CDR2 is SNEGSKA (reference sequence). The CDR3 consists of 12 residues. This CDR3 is CSALLAADTQYF. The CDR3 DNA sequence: TGCAGTGCCCTACTAGCTGCAGATACGCAGTATTTT.

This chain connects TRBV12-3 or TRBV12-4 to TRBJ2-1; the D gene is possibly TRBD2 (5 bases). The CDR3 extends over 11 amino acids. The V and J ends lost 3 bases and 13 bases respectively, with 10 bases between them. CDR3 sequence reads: CASSFSSGQFF. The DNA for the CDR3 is TGTGCCAGCAGTTTCTCGAGCGGCCAGTTCTTC.

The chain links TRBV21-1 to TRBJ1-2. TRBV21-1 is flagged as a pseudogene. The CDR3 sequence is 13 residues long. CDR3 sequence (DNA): TGTGCCAGCAGCAAAGAACGCAGTTATGGCTACACCTTC. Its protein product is CASSKERSYGYTF.

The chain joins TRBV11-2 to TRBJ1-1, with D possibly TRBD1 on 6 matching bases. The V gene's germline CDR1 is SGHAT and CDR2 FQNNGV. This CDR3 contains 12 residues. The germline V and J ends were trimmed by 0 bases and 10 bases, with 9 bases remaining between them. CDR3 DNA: TGTGCCAGCAGCTTAGACAGGGGAGCAGCTTTCTTT. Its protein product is CASSLDRGAAFF.

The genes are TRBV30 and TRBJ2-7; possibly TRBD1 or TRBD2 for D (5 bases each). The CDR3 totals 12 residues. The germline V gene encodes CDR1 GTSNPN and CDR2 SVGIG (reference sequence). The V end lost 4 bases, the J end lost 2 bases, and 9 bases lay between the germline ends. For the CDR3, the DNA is TGTGCCTGGAATGGGGGAACCTACGAGCAGTACTTC. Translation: CAWNGGTYEQYF.

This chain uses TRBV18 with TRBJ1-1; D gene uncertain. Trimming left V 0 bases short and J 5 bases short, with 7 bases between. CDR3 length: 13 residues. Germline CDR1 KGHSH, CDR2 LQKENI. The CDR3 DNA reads TGTGCCAGCTCACCACCGATGCTGACTGAAGCTTTCTTT. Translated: CASSPPMLTEAFF.

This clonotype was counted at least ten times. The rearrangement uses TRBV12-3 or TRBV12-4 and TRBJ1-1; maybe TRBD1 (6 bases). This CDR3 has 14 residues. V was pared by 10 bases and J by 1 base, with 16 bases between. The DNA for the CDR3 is TGTGCCACCCAGGGGATACAGGGGAACACTGAAGCTTTCTTT. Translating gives CATQGIQGNTEAFF.

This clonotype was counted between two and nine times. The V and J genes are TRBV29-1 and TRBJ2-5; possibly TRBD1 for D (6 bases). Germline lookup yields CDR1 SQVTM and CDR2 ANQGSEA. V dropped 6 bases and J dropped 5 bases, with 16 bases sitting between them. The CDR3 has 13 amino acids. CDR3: CSVMKGRGETQYF. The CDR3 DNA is TGCAGCGTGATGAAGGGCAGGGGTGAGACCCAGTACTTC. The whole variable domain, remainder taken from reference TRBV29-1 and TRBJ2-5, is SAVISQKPSRDICQRGTSLTIQCQVDSQVTMMFWYRQQPGQSLTLIATANQGSEATYESGFVIDKFPISRPNLTFSTLTVSNMSPEDSSIYLCSVMKGRGETQYFGPGTRLLVL.

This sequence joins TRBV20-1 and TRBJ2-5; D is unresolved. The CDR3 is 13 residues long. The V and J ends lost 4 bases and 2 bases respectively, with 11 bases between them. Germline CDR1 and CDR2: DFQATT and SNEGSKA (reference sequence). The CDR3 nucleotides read TGCAGTGCTAAGAAGACACCACAAGAGACCCAGTACTTC. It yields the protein CSAKKTPQETQYF.

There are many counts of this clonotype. Here the CDR3 DNA reads TGTGCCAGCAGTTCCTGGGACACCCTGGAGGAAAAACTGTTTTTT. Protein product: CASSSWDTLEEKLFF. J is TRBJ1-4 and V is TRBV12-3 or TRBV12-4; D might be TRBD1 (6 bases). V gave up 4 bases and J gave up 8 bases, with 17 bases separating them. The CDR3 extends over 15 amino acids.

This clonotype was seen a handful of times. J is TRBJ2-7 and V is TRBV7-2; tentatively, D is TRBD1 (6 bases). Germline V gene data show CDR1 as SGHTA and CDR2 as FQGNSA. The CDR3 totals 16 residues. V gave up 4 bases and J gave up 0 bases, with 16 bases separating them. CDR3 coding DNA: TGTGCCAGCAGCTACGGCTCTGGGGGCTACTCCTACGAGCAGTACTTC. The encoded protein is CASSYGSGGYSYEQYF. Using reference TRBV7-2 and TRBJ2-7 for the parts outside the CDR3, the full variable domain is GAGVSQSPSNKVTEKGKDVELRCDPISGHTALYWYRQSLGQGLEFLIYFQGNSAPDKSGLPSDRFSAERTGGSVSTLTIQRTQQEDSAVYLCASSYGSGGYSYEQYFGPGTRLTVT.

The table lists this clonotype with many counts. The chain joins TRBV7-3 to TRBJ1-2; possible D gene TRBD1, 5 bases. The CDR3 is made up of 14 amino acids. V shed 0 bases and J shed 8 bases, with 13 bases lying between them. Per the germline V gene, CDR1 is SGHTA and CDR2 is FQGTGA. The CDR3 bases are TGTGCCAGCAGCTTAACCCCAGGGTTGGAAGGCTACACCTTC. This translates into CASSLTPGLEGYTF.

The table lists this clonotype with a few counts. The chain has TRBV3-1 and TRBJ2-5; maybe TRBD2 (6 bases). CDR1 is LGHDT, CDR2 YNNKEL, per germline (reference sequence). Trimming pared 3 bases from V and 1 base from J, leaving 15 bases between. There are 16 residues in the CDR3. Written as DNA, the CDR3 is TGTGCCAGCAGCCACTACCTAGCGAATAGCCAAGAGACCCAGTACTTC. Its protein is CASSHYLANSQETQYF.

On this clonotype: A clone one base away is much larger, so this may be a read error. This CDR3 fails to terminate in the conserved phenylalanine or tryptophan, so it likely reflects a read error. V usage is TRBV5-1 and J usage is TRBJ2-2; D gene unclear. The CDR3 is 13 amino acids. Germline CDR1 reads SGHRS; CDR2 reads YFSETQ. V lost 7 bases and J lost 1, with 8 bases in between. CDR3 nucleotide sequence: TGCGCCAGCCCGTCCCTGAACACCGGGGAGCTGTTTTAT. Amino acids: CASPSLNTGELFY.

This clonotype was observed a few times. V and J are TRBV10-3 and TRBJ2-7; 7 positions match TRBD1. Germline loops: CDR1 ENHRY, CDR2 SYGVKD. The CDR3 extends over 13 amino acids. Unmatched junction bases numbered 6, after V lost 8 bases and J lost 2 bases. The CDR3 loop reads CAIRGQSAYEQYF. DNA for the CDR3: TGTGCCATCCGGGGACAGTCCGCCTACGAGCAGTACTTC.